The 17 T cell receptor beta chains reported below all come from one sample, sequenced in a study of metastatic and nonmetastatic thyroid tumors. Through MiXCR, TCRdb re-clonotyped the PCR reads. The sample contains 30,000 to 45,000 clones, about 26% of which appear only once. All patients were untreated before thyroid surgery. The source material was blood. Every receptor here comes from a male donor with papillary thyroid cancer or a benign thyroid nodule (not recorded which). Some clones in this sample may be carry-over from other donors' samples.

This clone was seen more than once but under ten times. The chain has TRBV6-1 and TRBJ2-1, with D uncertain. Trimming left V 1 base short and J 8 bases short, with 15 bases between. CDR3 length equals 15 residues. CDR1 is MNHNS and CDR2 is SASEGT in the germline V gene. The CDR3 DNA sequence: TGTGCCAGCAGTGAAGGCGGAATCATAATCTATGAGCAGTTCTTC. Its translation is CASSEGGIIIYEQFF.

For the CDR3, the DNA is TGTGCCAGCAGGAGGACAGACTTCACCTACGAGCAGTACTTC. Protein sequence: CASRRTDFTYEQYF. This chain links TRBV2 with TRBJ2-7; TRBD1 is a possible D gene (6 bases). Deletions cut 6 bases from V and 2 bases from J, with 14 bases between. Germline lookup yields CDR1 SNHLY and CDR2 FYNNEI. CDR3 size: 14 residues.

The V gene is TRBV20-1, the J gene TRBJ2-7; perhaps TRBD1 as D (5 bases). Trimming pared 6 bases from V and 0 bases from J, leaving 6 bases between. The CDR3 runs to 11 residues. Germline CDR1 is DFQATT and CDR2 is SNEGSKA (reference sequence). DNA for the CDR3: TGCAGTGCCCAGGGCTCCTACGAGCAGTACTTC. It codes for CSAQGSYEQYF.

This clone was seen many times. V and J are TRBV7-9 and TRBJ2-7, with D uncertain. CDR3 length equals 14 residues. The V gene lost 4 bases and the J gene lost 0 bases, with 10 bases spanning the gap. CDR1 and CDR2 (germline): SEHNR, FQNEAQ (reference sequence). CDR3 amino acids: CASSYTMASYEQYF. The CDR3 coding sequence is TGTGCCAGCAGCTACACGATGGCCTCCTACGAGCAGTACTTC.

The chain joins TRBV5-1 to TRBJ1-1; TRBD1 aligns across 8 bases. V shed 3 bases and J 3 bases; nucleotides not matched to a gene: 7. The CDR3 is made up of 15 amino acids. In germline, CDR1 is SGHRS, CDR2 YFSETQ. The DNA for the CDR3 is TGCGCCAGCAGCTCCCTGACAGGGGAGCACACTGAAGCTTTCTTT. Its protein product is CASSSLTGEHTEAFF.

V gene TRBV7-2 combines with J gene TRBJ1-2; TRBD1 aligns across 9 bases. Germline V CDR1 and CDR2: SGHTA, FQGNSA. The length of the CDR3 is 15 residues. With 0 bases clipped from V and 4 bases from J, the junction kept 3 bases outside the gene matches. In DNA, the CDR3 is TGTGCCAGCAGCTTAGCGGGGGGACAGGGCTATGGCTACACCTTC. This encodes CASSLAGGQGYGYTF.

The chain has TRBV20-1 and TRBJ2-1; D is unclear. Germline V lookup: CDR1 DFQATT, CDR2 SNEGSKA (reference sequence). The CDR3 loop spans 12 amino acids. V lost 1 base to trimming and J lost 4 bases, with 5 bases between them. The CDR3 region is CSARVEYNEQFF. Here the CDR3 DNA reads TGCAGTGCTAGAGTCGAGTACAATGAGCAGTTCTTC.

The chain links TRBV20-1 to TRBJ2-1, with 9 bases matching TRBD2. With V trimmed by 5 bases and J by 6 bases, 14 bases remained unmatched. The CDR3 is 16 residues long. Germline loops: CDR1 DFQATT, CDR2 SNEGSKA (reference sequence). CDR3 loop: CSAPWLAGSRGNEQFF. The CDR3 DNA follows: TGCAGTGCTCCGTGGCTAGCGGGGTCTAGGGGCAATGAGCAGTTCTTC.

A few counts support this clone. A junction boundary mismatches the germline segment, possibly from a read error. This sequence joins TRBV15 and TRBJ2-3; no clear D. The CDR3 totals 14 residues. Germline lookup yields CDR1 LNHNV and CDR2 YYDKDF (reference sequence). This CDR3 reads CATGRARHTDTQYF. In nucleotides, the CDR3 is TGTGCCACCGGCAGAGCGCGGCACACAGATACGCAGTATTTT. The full variable domain, in which reference TRBV15 and TRBJ2-3 provide the parts outside the CDR3, is DAMVIQNPRYQVTQFGKPVTLSCSQTLNHNVMYWYQQKSSQAPKLLFHYYDKDFNNEADTPDNFQSRRPNTSFCFLDIRSPGLGDTAMYLCATGRARHTDTQYFGPGTRLTVL.

The V call is TRBV20-1, the J call TRBJ1-1; D might be TRBD1 (6 bases). The germline V gene encodes CDR1 DFQATT and CDR2 SNEGSKA (reference sequence). This CDR3 is 13 amino acids long. Trimming removed 1 base at V and 3 bases at J, with 9 bases between. CDR3 DNA sequence: TGCAGTGCTAGAGGTAGGGGGGACACTGAAGCTTTCTTT. It yields the protein CSARGRGDTEAFF.

This sequence joins TRBV27 and TRBJ1-6; 8 bases are shared with TRBD1. The CDR3 has 18 residues. Germline V lookup: CDR1 MNHEY, CDR2 SMNVEV (reference sequence). Trimming cost V 1 base and J 2 bases; bases outside gene matches: 7. The CDR3 nucleotides read TGTGCCAGCAGTTTATACGGACAGGGATTCCCCTATAATTCACCCCTCCACTTT. Translated: CASSLYGQGFPYNSPLHF.

In the case of this clone: This is likely a read error, given that the CDR3 carries no conserved phenylalanine or tryptophan at its end. The CDR3 bases are TGTGCCAGCAGCTTAGCGGGTCAGCCACAGCATTCT. Translated, it gives CASSLAGQPQHS. The V and J genes are TRBV7-9 and TRBJ1-5; D unresolved. Germline assignment: CDR1 SEHNR and CDR2 FQNEAQ (reference sequence). The CDR3 is 12 residues long.

This clone has a handful of counts. This chain uses TRBV10-2 with TRBJ1-6, with D unresolved. V was cut by 6 bases and J by 10 bases, with 19 bases left in between. Germline CDR1 and CDR2: WSHSY and SAAADI. The CDR3 runs 15 residues. DNA of the CDR3: TGCGCCAGCAGGCTGTCACAGTGTTCGGACTCACCCCTCCACTTT. Translating gives CASRLSQCSDSPLHF.

Concerning this clone: Other DNA variants within this sample encode the same CDR3. The J gene is TRBJ2-7, the V gene TRBV7-2; tentative D call: TRBD2 (6 bases). This CDR3 contains 14 residues. Germline V lookup: CDR1 SGHTA, CDR2 FQGNSA. V was shortened by 6 bases and J by 4 bases, with 16 bases between the two germline ends. CDR3 sequence reads: CASRPSGGSYEQYF. The CDR3 DNA is TGTGCCAGCAGACCTTCCGGAGGGAGTTACGAGCAGTACTTC.

This clone was seen only a few times. The chain employs TRBV6-5 and TRBJ2-3, with D unclear. The CDR3 is made up of 15 amino acids. Germline values: CDR1 MNHEY, CDR2 SVGAGI. Trimming shortened V by 0 bases and J by 2 bases, and 9 bases separated the two germline ends. CDR3 sequence reads: CASSYSIADTDTQYF. The CDR3 DNA sequence: TGTGCCAGCAGTTACTCGATAGCAGACACAGATACGCAGTATTTT.

Ten or more counts support this clone. The chain links TRBV20-1 to TRBJ2-7; either TRBD1 or TRBD2 may supply D (6 bases each). The CDR3 spans 20 residues. Germline loops: CDR1 DFQATT, CDR2 SNEGSKA (reference sequence). V lost 0 bases and J 5 bases, leaving 32 bases between the germline ends. The CDR3 sequence is CSARDEGWSTKGGFIHEQYF. The CDR3 DNA reads TGCAGTGCTAGAGATGAGGGGTGGTCAACCAAAGGGGGGTTTATCCACGAGCAGTACTTC.

This clone appeared a few times. The chain is built from TRBV6-1 and TRBJ2-7; the match to TRBD2 covers 10 bases. The CDR3 extends over 17 amino acids. The junction had 15 bases not matched to a gene; V was cut back by 1 base and J by 9 bases. Germline CDR1 is MNHNS and CDR2 is SASEGT. The CDR3 DNA reads TGTGCCAGCAGTGAAGGCGCGTGGAGCGGGAGGGCCCGTGGGCAGTACTTC. The encoded protein is CASSEGAWSGRARGQYF.